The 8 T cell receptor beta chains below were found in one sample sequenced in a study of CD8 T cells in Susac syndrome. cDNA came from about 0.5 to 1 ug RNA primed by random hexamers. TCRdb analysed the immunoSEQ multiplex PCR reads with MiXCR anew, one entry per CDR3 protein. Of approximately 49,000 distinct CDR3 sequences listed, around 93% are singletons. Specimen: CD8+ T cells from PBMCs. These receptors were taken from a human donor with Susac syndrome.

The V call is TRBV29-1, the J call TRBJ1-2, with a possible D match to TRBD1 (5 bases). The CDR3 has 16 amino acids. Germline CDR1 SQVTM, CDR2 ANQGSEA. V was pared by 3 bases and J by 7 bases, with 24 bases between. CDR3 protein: CSVDANPQGRRGGYTF. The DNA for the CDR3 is TGCAGCGTTGACGCCAACCCCCAGGGCAGAAGGGGTGGCTACACCTTC.

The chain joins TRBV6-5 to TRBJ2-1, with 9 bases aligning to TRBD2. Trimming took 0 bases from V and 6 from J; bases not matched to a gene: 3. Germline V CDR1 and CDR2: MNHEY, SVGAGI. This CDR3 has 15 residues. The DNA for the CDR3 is TGTGCCAGCAGTTACTCGGGACTAGCTTTCAATGAGCAGTTCTTC. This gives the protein CASSYSGLAFNEQFF.

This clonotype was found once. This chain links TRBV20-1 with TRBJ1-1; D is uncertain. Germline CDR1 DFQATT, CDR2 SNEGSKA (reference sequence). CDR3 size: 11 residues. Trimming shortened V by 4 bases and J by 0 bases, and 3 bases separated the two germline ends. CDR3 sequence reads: CSAKLNTEAFF. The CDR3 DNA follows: TGCAGTGCTAAGCTGAACACTGAAGCTTTCTTT.

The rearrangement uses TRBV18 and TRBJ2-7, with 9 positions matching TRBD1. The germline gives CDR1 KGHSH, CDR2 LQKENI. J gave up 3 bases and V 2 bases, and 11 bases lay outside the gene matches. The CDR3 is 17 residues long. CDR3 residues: CASSPGTGNIPFYEQYF. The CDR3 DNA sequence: TGTGCCAGCTCACCAGGGACAGGGAATATCCCCTTCTACGAGCAGTACTTC.

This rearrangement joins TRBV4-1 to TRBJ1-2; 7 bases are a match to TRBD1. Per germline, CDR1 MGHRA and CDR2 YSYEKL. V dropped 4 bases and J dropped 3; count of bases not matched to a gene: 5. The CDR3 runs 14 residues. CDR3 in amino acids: CASSPGQRDYGYTF. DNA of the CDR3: TGCGCCAGCAGCCCGGGACAGAGAGACTATGGCTACACCTTC.

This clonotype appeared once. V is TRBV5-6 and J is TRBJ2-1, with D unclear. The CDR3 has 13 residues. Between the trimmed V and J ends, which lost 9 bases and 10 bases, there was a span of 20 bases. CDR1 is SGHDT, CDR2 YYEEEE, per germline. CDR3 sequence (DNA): TGTGCCACCGACTTGGGTCAGGACCGAGAGCAGTTCTTC. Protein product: CATDLGQDREQFF.

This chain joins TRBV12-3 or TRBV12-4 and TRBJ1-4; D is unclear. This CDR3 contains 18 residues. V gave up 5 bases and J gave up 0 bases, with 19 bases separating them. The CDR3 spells CASSLIIPNAATNEKLFF. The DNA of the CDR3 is TGTGCCAGCAGTCTGATCATCCCCAATGCTGCAACTAATGAAAAACTGTTTTTT.

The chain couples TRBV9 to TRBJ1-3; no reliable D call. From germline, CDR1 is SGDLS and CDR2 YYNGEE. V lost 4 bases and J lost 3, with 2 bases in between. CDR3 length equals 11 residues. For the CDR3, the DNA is TGTGCCAGCAGCTATGGAAACACCATATATTTT. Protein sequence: CASSYGNTIYF.